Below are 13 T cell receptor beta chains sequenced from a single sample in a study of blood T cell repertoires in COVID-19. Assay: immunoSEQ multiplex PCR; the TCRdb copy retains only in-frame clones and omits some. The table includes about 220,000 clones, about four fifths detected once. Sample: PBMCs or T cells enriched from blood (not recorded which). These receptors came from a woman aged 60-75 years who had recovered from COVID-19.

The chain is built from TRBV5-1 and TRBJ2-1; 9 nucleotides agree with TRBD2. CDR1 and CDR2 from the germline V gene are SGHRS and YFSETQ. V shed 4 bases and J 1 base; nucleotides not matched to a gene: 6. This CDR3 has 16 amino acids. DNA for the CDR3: TGCGCCAGCAGCAAGGGACTAGCCTTATCCTACAATGAGCAGTTCTTC. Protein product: CASSKGLALSYNEQFF.

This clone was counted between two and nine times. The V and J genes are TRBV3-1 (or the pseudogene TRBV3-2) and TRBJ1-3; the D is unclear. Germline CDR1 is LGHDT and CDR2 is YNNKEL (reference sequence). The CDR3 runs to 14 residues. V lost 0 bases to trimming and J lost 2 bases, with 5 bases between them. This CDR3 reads CASSQESTGNTIYF. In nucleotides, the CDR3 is TGTGCCAGCAGCCAAGAATCAACTGGAAACACCATATATTTT.

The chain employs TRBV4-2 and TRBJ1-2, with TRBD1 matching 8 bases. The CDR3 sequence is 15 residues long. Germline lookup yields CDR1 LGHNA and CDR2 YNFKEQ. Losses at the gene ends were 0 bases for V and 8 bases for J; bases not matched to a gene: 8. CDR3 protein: CASSQDRGLSEGYTF. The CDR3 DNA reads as TGTGCCAGCAGCCAAGACAGGGGGCTGAGTGAAGGCTACACCTTC.

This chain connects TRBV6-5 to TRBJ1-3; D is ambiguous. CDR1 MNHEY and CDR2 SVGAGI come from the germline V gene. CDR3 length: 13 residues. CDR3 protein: CAVEVASGNTIYF. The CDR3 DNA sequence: TGTGCTGTAGAGGTGGCCTCTGGAAACACCATATATTTT.

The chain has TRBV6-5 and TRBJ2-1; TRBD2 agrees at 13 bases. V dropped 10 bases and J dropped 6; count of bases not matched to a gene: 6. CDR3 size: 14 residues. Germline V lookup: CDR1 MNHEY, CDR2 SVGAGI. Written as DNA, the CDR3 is TGTGCCACAGCAGGACTAGCGGGAGTCAATGAGCAGTTCTTC. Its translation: CATAGLAGVNEQFF.

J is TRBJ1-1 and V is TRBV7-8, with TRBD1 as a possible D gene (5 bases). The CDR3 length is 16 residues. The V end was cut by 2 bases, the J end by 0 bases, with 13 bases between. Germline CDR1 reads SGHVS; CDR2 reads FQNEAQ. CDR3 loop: CASSLIVGLVNTEAFF. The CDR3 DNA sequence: TGTGCCAGCAGCTTAATAGTGGGACTCGTGAACACTGAAGCTTTCTTT.

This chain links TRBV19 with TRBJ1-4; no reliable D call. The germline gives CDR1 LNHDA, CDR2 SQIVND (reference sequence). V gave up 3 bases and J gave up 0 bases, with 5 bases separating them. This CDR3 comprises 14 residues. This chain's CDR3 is CASSISSTNEKLFF. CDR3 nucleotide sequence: TGTGCCAGTAGTATTAGTTCAACTAATGAAAAACTGTTTTTT. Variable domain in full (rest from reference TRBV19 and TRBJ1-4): DGGITQSPKYLFRKEGQNVTLSCEQNLNHDAMYWYRQDPGQGLRLIYYSQIVNDFQKGDIAEGYSVSREKKESFPLTVTSAQKNPTAFYLCASSISSTNEKLFFGSGTQLSVL.

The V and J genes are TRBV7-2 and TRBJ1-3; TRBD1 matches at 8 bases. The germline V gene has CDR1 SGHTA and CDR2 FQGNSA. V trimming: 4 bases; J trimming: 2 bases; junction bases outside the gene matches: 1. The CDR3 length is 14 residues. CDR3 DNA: TGTGCCAGCAGCTCACAGGGGGCTGGAAACACCATATATTTT. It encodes CASSSQGAGNTIYF.

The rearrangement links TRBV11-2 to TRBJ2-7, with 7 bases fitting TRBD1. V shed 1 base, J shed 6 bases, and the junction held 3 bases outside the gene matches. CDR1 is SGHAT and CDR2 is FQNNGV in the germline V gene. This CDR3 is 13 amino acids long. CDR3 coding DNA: TGTGCCAGCAGCTTAGGGGCAGGGGGCGAGCAGTACTTC. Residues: CASSLGAGGEQYF.

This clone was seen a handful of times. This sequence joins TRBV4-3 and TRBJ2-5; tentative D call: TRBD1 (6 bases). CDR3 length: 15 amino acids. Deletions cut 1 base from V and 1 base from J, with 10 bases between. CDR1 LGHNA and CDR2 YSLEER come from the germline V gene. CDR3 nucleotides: TGCGCCAGCAGCCAAGGTTGGGGGCTCCAAGAGACCCAGTACTTC. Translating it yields CASSQGWGLQETQYF.

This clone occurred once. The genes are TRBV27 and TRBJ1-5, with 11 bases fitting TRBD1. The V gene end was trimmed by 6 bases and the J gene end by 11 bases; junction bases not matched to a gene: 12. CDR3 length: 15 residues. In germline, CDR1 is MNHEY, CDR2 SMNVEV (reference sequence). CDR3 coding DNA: TGTGCCAGCAGCCTCACGGGACAGGGGGTAGTGACCCAGCATTTT. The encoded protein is CASSLTGQGVVTQHF.

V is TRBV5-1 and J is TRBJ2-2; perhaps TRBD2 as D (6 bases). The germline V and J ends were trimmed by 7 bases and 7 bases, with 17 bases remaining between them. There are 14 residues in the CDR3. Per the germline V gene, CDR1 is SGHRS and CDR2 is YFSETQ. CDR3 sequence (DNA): TGCGCCAGCCGGGACTTAGCCTCATTCGGGGAGCTGTTTTTT. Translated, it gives CASRDLASFGELFF.

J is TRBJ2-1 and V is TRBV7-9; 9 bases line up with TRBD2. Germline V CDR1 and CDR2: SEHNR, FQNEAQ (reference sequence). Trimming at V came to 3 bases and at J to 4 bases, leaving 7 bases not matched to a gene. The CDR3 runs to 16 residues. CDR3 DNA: TGTGCCAGCAGCTTCCTCCTAGCGGGGAAATACAATGAGCAGTTCTTC. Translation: CASSFLLAGKYNEQFF.